A single sample gave rise to the 19 T cell receptor beta chains below, sequenced in a study of molecular identifiers for immune sequencing clone quantification (dated by TCRdb to 2016 to 2018). Libraries were built with PCR. The reads were generated on a NextSeq 500. TCRdb's own reprocessing of the public reads used fastp at Q25 and MiXCR and kept productive beta chains. CDR3 protein sequences are deduplicated, and each keeps its most common genes and DNA. In all, the sample holds some 590,000 distinct CDR3 sequences, and about 25% of those were seen once. The leading ten clones occupy 0.78% of the sample. The specimen sequenced was naive CD8+ T cells from blood, with Jurkat cell RNA spiked in. Explained via the paper, the cell subset or site label denotes: FACS-sorted CD8+CD4-CCR7+CD45RA+ naive T cells. The receptors stem from a human donor in good health. Some libraries in this study had Jurkat cell RNA spiked in.

This clonotype was counted many times. The chain employs TRBV5-1 and TRBJ1-1, with a tentative D call TRBD1 (6 bases). This CDR3 is built from 16 residues. With 3 bases removed from V and 0 bases from J, the gap between germline ends came to 15 bases. Germline V gene sequence: CDR1 SGHRS, CDR2 YFSETQ. The CDR3 bases are TGCGCCAGCAGCTACCCAACAGGGTCATTGAACACTGAAGCTTTCTTT. Translating gives CASSYPTGSLNTEAFF.

This clonotype was counted at least ten times. The genes are TRBV7-2 and TRBJ2-1; weak D call: TRBD2 (6 bases). Per germline, CDR1 SGHTA and CDR2 FQGNSA. This CDR3 contains 17 residues. With 1 base removed from V and 0 bases from J, the gap between germline ends came to 13 bases. The CDR3 sequence is CASSLVGLADSYNEQFF. CDR3 coding DNA: TGTGCCAGCAGCTTAGTGGGTTTAGCGGACTCCTACAATGAGCAGTTCTTC.

The chain uses TRBV21-1 and TRBJ2-7; the DNA was not used to check the table's D call, TRBD1. TRBV21-1 is reported as a pseudogene. The CDR3 totals 16 residues. The CDR3: CASSKKTGTGGYEQYF. DNA for the CDR3: TGTGCCAGCAGCAAGAAGACCGGGACAGGGGGGTACGAGCAGTACTTC.

A few counts support this clonotype. This sequence joins TRBV4-3 and TRBJ2-7, with 7 bases aligning to TRBD2. Per germline, CDR1 LGHNA and CDR2 YSLEER. Trimming cost V 0 bases and J 3 bases; bases outside gene matches: 5. The CDR3 has 15 amino acids. CDR3 in amino acids: CASSQDAGVIYEQYF. CDR3 DNA sequence: TGCGCCAGCAGCCAAGATGCGGGAGTAATCTACGAGCAGTACTTC.

This clonotype was recorded at least ten times. The rearrangement joins TRBV30 to TRBJ2-7; D uncertain. V was shortened by 1 base and J by 3 bases, with 7 bases between the two germline ends. The CDR3 is made up of 12 amino acids. CDR1 and CDR2 from the germline V gene are GTSNPN and SVGIG (reference sequence). The CDR3 loop is CAWSAVFYEQYF. The DNA for the CDR3 is TGTGCCTGGAGTGCAGTATTCTACGAGCAGTACTTC.

The J gene is TRBJ2-3, the V gene TRBV23-1; D not resolved. TRBV23-1 has ORF status, its function being uncertain. The CDR3 has 17 amino acids. Trimming took off 3 bases at V and 3 bases at J, with 19 bases between the two ends. The CDR3 loop reads CASSQWQDGKQTDTQYF. The CDR3 coding sequence is TGCGCCAGCAGTCAGTGGCAGGATGGAAAGCAGACAGATACGCAGTATTTT.

This clonotype was found many times. The chain has TRBV14 and TRBJ2-7; D may correspond to TRBD1 or TRBD2 (5 bases each). The ends were cut back, 4 bases at V and 5 bases at J, with 18 bases in the middle. The germline V gene encodes CDR1 SGHDN and CDR2 FVKESK. The CDR3 contains 15 residues. The CDR3 nucleotides are TGTGCCAGCAGCCTAGGGACCGTCGCCGGTCACGAGCAGTACTTC. It encodes CASSLGTVAGHEQYF. Full variable domain (outside the CDR3, taken from reference TRBV14 and TRBJ2-7): EAGVTQFPSHSVIEKGQTVTLRCDPISGHDNLYWYRRVMGKEIKFLLHFVKESKQDESGMPNNRFLAERTGGTYSTLKVQPAELEDSGVYFCASSLGTVAGHEQYFGPGTRLTVT.

V gene TRBV28 combines with J gene TRBJ1-4, with D perhaps matching TRBD1 (5 bases). This CDR3 is 14 amino acids long. Germline assignment: CDR1 MDHEN and CDR2 SYDVKM. Trimming left V 5 bases short and J 6 bases short, with 13 bases between. The CDR3: CASSRRGRDEKLFF. CDR3 nucleotide sequence: TGTGCCAGCAGTCGGAGGGGACGGGATGAAAAACTGTTTTTT.

For this clonotype: One base away lies a much larger clone, so this may be a sequencing read error. The chain carries TRBV7-9 and TRBJ2-3, with D possibly matching TRBD2 (6 bases). The V and J ends lost 6 bases and 6 bases respectively, with 25 bases between them. This CDR3 comprises 17 residues. Looked up from germline, CDR1 is SEHNR and CDR2 is FQNEAQ (reference sequence). CDR3 DNA: TGTGCCAGCAGTCAACCCGGGACTGGCGCATCCACTGATACGCAGTATTTT. Amino acids: CASSQPGTGASTDTQYF.

This clonotype was recorded a few times. CDR3: CASSLGVPAEQFF. The CDR3 DNA reads as TGTGCCAGCAGCTTAGGCGTCCCGGCTGAGCAGTTCTTC. The chain has TRBV13 and TRBJ2-1; D is ambiguous. Trimming removed 0 bases from V and 9 bases from J, with 9 bases in between. In germline, CDR1 is PRHDT, CDR2 FYEKMQ (reference sequence). The CDR3 is 13 amino acids.

This clonotype has at least ten counts. The chain links TRBV4-3 to TRBJ2-7; the D is unclear. The germline gives CDR1 LGHNA, CDR2 YSLEER. Trimming shortened V by 0 bases and J by 2 bases, and 14 bases separated the two germline ends. This CDR3 is 16 amino acids long. The DNA for the CDR3 is TGCGCCAGCAGCCAAGATGGTCTGCCACGACCCTACGAGCAGTACTTC. Amino acid sequence: CASSQDGLPRPYEQYF.

This clonotype was found a few times. The conserved closing phenylalanine or tryptophan is absent in this CDR3, likely reflecting a read error. The chain links TRBV12-5 to TRBJ1-6; D unclear. This CDR3 has 15 amino acids. Trimming left V 6 bases short and J 4 bases short, with 13 bases between. The germline V gene has CDR1 LGHNT and CDR2 FRNRAP. The CDR3 region is CASGPPGSYNSPLHL. The DNA of the CDR3 is TGTGCTAGTGGACCCCCGGGCTCATATAATTCACCCCTCCACCTT.

This clonotype was seen many times. The rearrangement uses TRBV29-1 and TRBJ2-2, with a weak D call TRBD1 (6 bases). Trimming took off 0 bases at V and 4 bases at J, with 9 bases between the two ends. Germline V gives CDR1 SQVTM, CDR2 ANQGSEA. The length of the CDR3 is 14 residues. This CDR3 reads CSVEEGAGTGELFF. As DNA, the CDR3 is TGCAGCGTTGAAGAGGGGGCAGGCACCGGGGAGCTGTTTTTT.

In regard to this clonotype: This could be a read error, since a much larger clone is one nucleotide away. The J gene is TRBJ2-3, the V gene TRBV27; 8 bases agree with TRBD1. Matching the DNA end better, TRBJ1-5 makes the J call doubtful. Per germline, CDR1 MNHEY and CDR2 SMNVEV (reference sequence). There are 15 residues in the CDR3. CDR3 in amino acids: CASSKYRGEEDTQHF. The CDR3 DNA follows: TGTGCCAGCAGTAAGTACAGGGGGGAAGAAGATACGCAGCATTTT.

About this clonotype: One junction end does not reproduce the germline sequence, and a read error may be involved. The chain uses TRBV28 and TRBJ2-7; perhaps TRBD2 as D (5 bases). CDR1 and CDR2 (germline): MDHEN, SYDVKM. The CDR3 runs to 13 residues. This CDR3 reads CASSLAGAYEQDF. The CDR3 nucleotides are TGTGCCAGCAGTTTAGCGGGCGCCTACGAGCAGGACTTC.

This clonotype appeared many times. The chain has TRBV5-6 and TRBJ2-7, with a tentative D call TRBD2 (6 bases). Trimming removed 4 bases from V and 3 bases from J, with 11 bases in between. CDR3 size: 13 residues. Germline values: CDR1 SGHDT, CDR2 YYEEEE. The chain's CDR3 is CASSPGTHYEQYF. The CDR3 bases are TGTGCCAGCAGCCCCGGGACTCACTACGAGCAGTACTTC.

This chain connects TRBV19 to TRBJ2-1; D unresolved. The germline V gene encodes CDR1 LNHDA and CDR2 SQIVND (reference sequence). V was trimmed by 3 bases and J by 10 bases, leaving 10 bases between them. This CDR3 contains 12 residues. The CDR3 reads CASSIRPVEQFF. Here the CDR3 DNA reads TGTGCCAGTAGTATTCGTCCGGTCGAGCAGTTCTTC.

The chain uses TRBV28 and TRBJ2-7, with 8 bases identical to TRBD1. From germline, CDR1 is MDHEN and CDR2 SYDVKM. There are 14 residues in the CDR3. Unmatched junction bases numbered 9, after V lost 5 bases and J lost 6 bases. Here the CDR3 DNA reads TGTGCCAGCAGTCTAAGGACAGGGACGGGCGAGCAGTACTTC. The encoded protein is CASSLRTGTGEQYF.

The chain couples TRBV11-2 to TRBJ2-7; perhaps TRBD1 as D (5 bases). The V and J ends lost 8 bases and 3 bases respectively, with 14 bases between them. The CDR3 totals 13 residues. CDR1 is SGHAT and CDR2 is FQNNGV in the germline V gene. The CDR3 nucleotides read TGTGCCAGCGGCTGGGCCCAGGGCTACGAGCAGTACTTC. Translating gives CASGWAQGYEQYF. Complete variable domain (other parts from reference TRBV11-2 and TRBJ2-7): EAGVAQSPRYKIIEKRQSVAFWCNPISGHATLYWYQQILGQGPKLLIQFQNNGVVDDSQLPKDRFSAERLKGVDSTLKIQPAKLEDSAVYLCASGWAQGYEQYFGPGTRLTVT.